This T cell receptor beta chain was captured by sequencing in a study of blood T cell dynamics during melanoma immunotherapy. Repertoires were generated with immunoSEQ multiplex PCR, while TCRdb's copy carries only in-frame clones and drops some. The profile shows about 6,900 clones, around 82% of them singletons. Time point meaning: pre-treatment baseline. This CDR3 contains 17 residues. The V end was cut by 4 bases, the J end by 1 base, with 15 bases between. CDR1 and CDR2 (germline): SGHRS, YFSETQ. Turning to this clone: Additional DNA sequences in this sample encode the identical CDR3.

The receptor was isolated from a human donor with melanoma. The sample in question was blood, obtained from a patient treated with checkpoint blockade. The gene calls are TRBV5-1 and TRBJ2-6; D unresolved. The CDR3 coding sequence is TGCGCCAGCAGCAGGCTCATAGGAGCTTCTGGGGCCAACGTCCTGACTTTC. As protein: CASSRLIGASGANVLTF.